A selection of T cell receptor beta chains follows, all from one sample in a study of identical twins. TCRdb re-called the 5' RACE reads through MiXCR, storing one row per CDR3 protein. The repertoire holds hundreds of thousands of distinct CDR3 sequences, with approximately 9% as singletons. The data were also submitted as part of a second study, on yellow fever vaccine responses in identical twins.

What was sequenced was PBMCs. The receptors come from a woman younger than 30 in good health. The CDR3 runs from the conserved cysteine through the conserved F or W. The size of a clone is reported for some rows only, either as once, few or many, or as a class for expanded clones.

abundance: many; v_gene: TRBV7-9; CDR3aa: CASSFLRVDTQYF
abundance: few; v_gene: TRBV6-2/TRBV6-3; CDR3aa: CASGVIVWKGETQYF
abundance: NA; v_gene: TRBV15; CDR3aa: CATSRESVGLTDTQYF
abundance: few; v_gene: TRBV4-3; CDR3aa: CASSQDLGTGMYEQYF
abundance: NA; v_gene: TRBV6-2/TRBV6-3; CDR3aa: CASSSHPGEQYF
abundance: few; v_gene: TRBV24-1; CDR3aa: CATAGRSSTDTQYF
abundance: NA; v_gene: TRBV20-1; CDR3aa: CSALSGNTGELFF
abundance: NA; v_gene: TRBV5-1; CDR3aa: CASSGGLAGGFSYEQYF
abundance: NA; v_gene: TRBV12-3/TRBV12-4; CDR3aa: CASSSPDRGSTDTQYF
abundance: NA; v_gene: TRBV7-9; CDR3aa: CASRSITGTSKETQYF
abundance: few; v_gene: TRBV9; CDR3aa: CASSPGRGVETQYF
abundance: many; v_gene: TRBV12-3/TRBV12-4; CDR3aa: CASSLALGPSGTQYF
abundance: NA; v_gene: TRBV7-3; CDR3aa: CASSLTSDRGTGVGQETQYF
abundance: few; v_gene: TRBV6-1; CDR3aa: CASRAGGSFDEQFF
abundance: once; v_gene: TRBV11-2; CDR3aa: CASSLVGPGRLGTDTQYF
abundance: few; v_gene: TRBV7-2; CDR3aa: CASSLLPGQEAFF
abundance: once; v_gene: TRBV28; CDR3aa: CASSSRRTGAFNEQFF
abundance: few; v_gene: TRBV4-2; CDR3aa: CASSRHTGGGTDTQYF
abundance: many; v_gene: TRBV7-9; CDR3aa: CAVKFAGDPNTGELFF
abundance: NA; v_gene: TRBV9; CDR3aa: CASSVQTGSETQYF
abundance: NA; v_gene: TRBV29-1; CDR3aa: CSVLRDDLSYEQYF
abundance: many; v_gene: TRBV11-3; CDR3aa: CASSLDRGSPAETQYF
abundance: many; v_gene: TRBV3-1; CDR3aa: CASSQDWAGETDTQYF
abundance: NA; v_gene: TRBV15; CDR3aa: CATSKMTSGGDEQFF
abundance: few; v_gene: TRBV7-9; CDR3aa: CASSLEHNTEAFF
abundance: NA; v_gene: TRBV7-2; CDR3aa: CASSLISPGVAGELFF
abundance: NA; v_gene: TRBV9; CDR3aa: CASSGTTGTGANVLTF
abundance: few; v_gene: TRBV3-1; CDR3aa: CASSQNVAPEAFF
abundance: NA; v_gene: TRBV20-1; CDR3aa: CSARDLRASGGTGELFF
abundance: NA; v_gene: TRBV9; CDR3aa: CASSVGSEPYEQYF
abundance: NA; v_gene: TRBV15; CDR3aa: CATSRVRGSYNEQFF
abundance: NA; v_gene: TRBV5-1; CDR3aa: CASSPGLAGVAEEQYF
abundance: NA; v_gene: TRBV4-3; CDR3aa: CASRPQSSSYNEQFF
abundance: many; v_gene: TRBV27; CDR3aa: CASSPQGGGTEAFF
abundance: many; v_gene: TRBV20-1; CDR3aa: CSARGTYEQYF